The T cell receptor beta chain under discussion was sequenced for a study of shared clonotypes between healthy human individuals. The germline CDR1 and CDR2 sequences are SEHNR and FQNEAQ (reference sequence). The CDR3 runs 16 residues. The J segment lost 2 bases and the V segment lost 6 bases, leaving 8 bases of the junction unmatched. In the naive CD8 group, cells lacked CD45RO and were positively selected for CCR7, so terminally differentiated effector memory CD45RA+ cells were left out. Here immunoSEQ multiplex PCR was the method, and the copy in TCRdb shows in-frame clones only, minus some. This table has 2 million or so clones, about 94% appearing once.

This chain links TRBV7-9 with TRBJ2-3; 10 positions match TRBD2. This TCR was recovered from a man between 18 and 29 years old in good health. Sequenced: naive CD8+ T cells sorted from blood. CDR3 in DNA: TGTGCCAGCAGACGAGGTAGCGGGGGGTACACAGATACGCAGTATTTT. Translating gives CASRRGSGGYTDTQYF. Full variable domain (missing parts from reference TRBV7-9 and TRBJ2-3): DTGVSQNPRHKITKRGQNVTFRCDPISEHNRLYWYRQTLGQGPEFLTYFQNEAQLEKSRLLSDRFSAERPKGSFSTLEIQRTEQGDSAMYLCASRRGSGGYTDTQYFGPGTRLTVL.